This T cell receptor beta chain originates from a study of cytomegalovirus exposure and HLA in healthy donors. The length of the CDR3 is 15 residues. Germline trimming cut 8 bases from V and 1 base from J; bases unmatched to any gene: 4. Germline CDR1 LNHDA, CDR2 SQIVND (reference sequence). PCR amplification relied on 60 Vbeta primers (plus 13 Jbeta primers). Clones were read by immunoSEQ multiplex PCR, and TCRdb kept only the in-frame ones, dropping some. The sample lists some 150,000 clones, 80% seen once, with approximately 5.1% in the top ten. General study results and limits: Based on reports, TCR beta sequences accurately predicted HLA-A and HLA-B alleles for most subjects. No immune exposure information besides CMV serostatus was available.

Note on this clone: The antigen remains unidentified.

The gene calls are TRBV19 and TRBJ2-4, with 11 bases aligning to TRBD1. The sequenced material came from PBMCs. This receptor was identified in a male donor in good health and CMV-seronegative. The CDR3 reads CASGRTGGAKNIQYF. DNA for the CDR3: TGTGCCAGTGGGAGGACAGGGGGCGCCAAAAACATTCAGTACTTC.